This passage covers 16 T cell receptor beta chains from one sample sequenced in a study of T cell responses to AZD1222 COVID-19 vaccine. Clones were read by immunoSEQ multiplex PCR, and TCRdb kept only the in-frame ones, dropping some. Here the sample spans approximately 120,000 clones, 70% to 90% being singletons. This specimen consisted of peripheral blood, obtained on day 0 of AZD1222 vaccination. All receptors derive from an adult in good health.

The chain carries TRBV18 and TRBJ2-7, with D tentatively TRBD1 (6 bases). Looked up from germline, CDR1 is KGHSH and CDR2 is LQKENI. Trimming shortened V by 6 bases and J by 6 bases, and 18 bases separated the two germline ends. The CDR3 is 14 amino acids. The CDR3 bases are TGTGCCAGCTCCCGGGGAGACAGGAGCCTCGAGCAGTACTTC. This encodes CASSRGDRSLEQYF.

The V and J genes are TRBV27 and TRBJ1-6; D possibly corresponds to TRBD1 (5 bases). The V gene lost 3 bases and the J gene lost 7 bases, with 13 bases spanning the gap. The germline gives CDR1 MNHEY, CDR2 SMNVEV (reference sequence). This CDR3 is built from 15 residues. The chain's CDR3 is CASSFRVGGNSPLHF. The CDR3 coding sequence is TGTGCCAGCAGTTTTCGCGTGGGGGGAAATTCACCCCTCCACTTT.

The chain couples TRBV3-1 (or the pseudogene TRBV3-2) to TRBJ1-5; D might be TRBD1 (6 bases). Trimming stripped 2 bases from V and 3 bases from J, with 8 bases between. The CDR3 consists of 14 residues. Germline-derived CDR1 and CDR2 are LGHDT and YNNKEL (reference sequence). The CDR3 spells CASSQKGHNQPQHF. CDR3 coding DNA: TGTGCCAGCAGCCAAAAGGGACACAATCAGCCCCAGCATTTT.

The rearrangement links TRBV20-1 to TRBJ1-2, with TRBD1 as a possible D gene (5 bases). The germline CDR1 and CDR2 sequences are DFQATT and SNEGSKA (reference sequence). V lost 3 bases and J lost 4, with 9 bases in between. This CDR3 has 12 amino acids. The CDR3 sequence: CSASYRSYGYTF. The DNA for the CDR3 is TGCAGTGCTAGTTACAGGAGCTATGGCTACACCTTC.

The chain uses TRBV18 and TRBJ1-1; D gene ambiguous. Trimming removed 4 bases from V and 1 base from J, with 13 bases in between. CDR3 size: 15 residues. Germline assignment: CDR1 KGHSH and CDR2 LQKENI. In DNA form, the CDR3 reads TGTGCCAGCTCACGTACAGTTGGAGCGAACACTGAAGCTTTCTTT. Amino acid sequence: CASSRTVGANTEAFF.

The rearrangement uses TRBV25-1 and TRBJ1-1; 8 bases are a match to TRBD1. The V gene end was trimmed by 3 bases and the J gene end by 3 bases; junction bases not matched to a gene: 6. Germline CDR1 and CDR2: MGHDK and SYGVNS. This CDR3 is 15 amino acids long. The chain's CDR3 is CASSDPQTGDTEAFF. In DNA, the CDR3 is TGTGCCAGCAGTGATCCTCAGACAGGGGACACTGAAGCTTTCTTT.

In its sample, this clone was seen once. The V gene is TRBV11-2, the J gene TRBJ1-4; 10 bases are a match to TRBD1. CDR1 is SGHAT, CDR2 FQNNGV, per germline. The V segment lost 5 bases and the J segment 0 bases; nucleotides outside the gene matches: 6. The CDR3 loop spans 17 amino acids. The CDR3 DNA reads TGTGCCAGCAGCCCCGGGACAGGGGTTGCAACTAATGAAAAACTGTTTTTT. Protein sequence: CASSPGTGVATNEKLFF.

The rearrangement links TRBV5-1 to TRBJ2-1, with TRBD1 matching over 7 bases. Germline loops: CDR1 SGHRS, CDR2 YFSETQ. This CDR3 comprises 13 residues. Trimming removed 7 bases from V and 8 bases from J; junction bases left unmatched: 9. CDR3 bases: TGCGCCAGCGGATCAGGGGGTCACCATGAGCAGTTCTTC. It codes for CASGSGGHHEQFF.

The gene calls are TRBV6-5 and TRBJ1-5, with D hard to call. V lost 4 bases and J lost 5, with 9 bases in between. Germline assignment: CDR1 MNHEY and CDR2 SVGAGI. This CDR3 contains 13 residues. CDR3: CASSLTPDQPQHF. CDR3 bases: TGTGCCAGCAGTTTGACCCCGGATCAGCCCCAGCATTTT.

The chain is built from TRBV27 and TRBJ1-2; TRBD1 agrees at 7 bases. Germline V CDR1 and CDR2: MNHEY, SMNVEV (reference sequence). Germline trimming cut 9 bases from V and 7 bases from J; bases unmatched to any gene: 17. The CDR3 covers 15 residues. CDR3 nucleotides: TGTGCCAGTTCGGATACCGGGACAGCCGGCTCTGGCTACACCTTC. Its translation: CASSDTGTAGSGYTF.

The V gene is TRBV18, the J gene TRBJ1-1; no clear D gene. The V end was cut by 3 bases, the J end by 2 bases, with 10 bases between. CDR3 length: 14 residues. CDR1 KGHSH and CDR2 LQKENI come from the germline V gene. This chain's CDR3 is CASSPLDDNTEAFF. In DNA, the CDR3 is TGTGCCAGCTCACCCTTGGACGATAACACTGAAGCTTTCTTT.

V is TRBV6-5 and J is TRBJ1-1, with D maybe TRBD1 (6 bases). The germline gives CDR1 MNHEY, CDR2 SVGAGI. This CDR3 is built from 13 residues. Trimming shortened V by 2 bases and J by 8 bases, and 12 bases separated the two germline ends. CDR3 amino acids: CASSYTGQTEAFF. The CDR3 region has the DNA TGTGCCAGCAGTTACACAGGACAGACCGAAGCTTTCTTT.

This clone was detected only a few times. CDR3 amino acids: CASSGTFYSNQPQHF. For the CDR3, the DNA is TGTGCCAGCAGTGGGACATTCTATAGCAATCAGCCCCAGCATTTT. V is TRBV2 and J is TRBJ1-5, with D perhaps TRBD1 (5 bases). This CDR3 has 15 residues. The V end lost 4 bases, the J end lost 0 bases, and 10 bases lay between the germline ends. From germline, CDR1 is SNHLY and CDR2 FYNNEI.

This clone was detected once. V and J are TRBV11-1 and TRBJ1-1; D is perhaps TRBD1 (5 bases). The CDR3 extends over 14 amino acids. The germline CDR1 and CDR2 sequences are SGHAT and FQDESV (reference sequence). With 5 bases removed from V and 1 base from J, the gap between germline ends came to 11 bases. In nucleotides, the CDR3 is TGTGCCAGCAGCCGTCCGGACACGAACACTGAAGCTTTCTTT. Translation: CASSRPDTNTEAFF.

J is TRBJ1-1 and V is TRBV6-5, with D hard to call. The CDR3 covers 13 residues. Germline CDR1 and CDR2: MNHEY and SVGAGI. The ends were cut back, 7 bases at V and 5 bases at J, with 14 bases in the middle. CDR3 region: CASIKGLETEAFF. CDR3 bases: TGTGCCAGCATTAAGGGCCTCGAGACTGAAGCTTTCTTT.

The chain combines TRBV9 with TRBJ2-2, with a tentative D call TRBD2 (6 bases). The CDR3 contains 14 residues. Trimming took 8 bases from V and 8 from J, leaving 19 bases between them. Germline CDR1 reads SGDLS; CDR2 reads YYNGEE. The CDR3 DNA is TGTGCCAGTACCGGGACGGGGAGGAGAGGGGAGCTGTTTTTT. Its protein product is CASTGTGRRGELFF.